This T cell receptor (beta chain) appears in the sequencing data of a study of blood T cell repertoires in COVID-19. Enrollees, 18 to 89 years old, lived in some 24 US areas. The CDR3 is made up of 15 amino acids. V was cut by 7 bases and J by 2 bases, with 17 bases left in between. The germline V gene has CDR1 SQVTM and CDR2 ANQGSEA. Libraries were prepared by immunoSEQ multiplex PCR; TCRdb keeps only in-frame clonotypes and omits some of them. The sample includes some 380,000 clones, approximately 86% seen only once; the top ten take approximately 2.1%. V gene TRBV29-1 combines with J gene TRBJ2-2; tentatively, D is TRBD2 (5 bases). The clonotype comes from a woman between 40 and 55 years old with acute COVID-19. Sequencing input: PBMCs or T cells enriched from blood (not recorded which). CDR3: CSAVRGSRNTGELFF. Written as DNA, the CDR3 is TGCAGCGCGGTGCGCGGGTCCCGTAACACCGGGGAGCTGTTTTTT.